This TCR beta chain was captured by sequencing in a study of technical replicates of blood from several donors. The CDR3 is made up of 15 amino acids. Germline-derived CDR1 and CDR2 are ENHRY and SYGVKD. The V gene lost 6 bases and the J gene lost 0 bases, with 12 bases spanning the gap. Measured with immunoSEQ multiplex PCR; TCRdb has only the in-frame clones, and not every one. The table records some 78,000 clones, 85% to 95% of them present only once. The sequencing input was T cells isolated from PBMCs. The source of this sequence is a human donor in good health. The chain is built from TRBV10-3 and TRBJ1-3, with a possible D match to TRBD1 (5 bases). The CDR3 bases are TGTGCCATCAGAGGTGACAGCAACTCTGGAAACACCATATATTTT. This gives the protein CAIRGDSNSGNTIYF.